This is a list of T cell receptor beta chains from one sample in a study of tumor-infiltrating lymphocytes in oesophageal squamous cell carcinoma. MiXCR, applied by TCRdb to the PCR reads, yields one record per CDR3 protein. Of fewer than 11,000 distinct CDR3 sequences in the sample, approximately 62% were seen once. Sequencing was performed on esophageal tumor tissue. The receptors originated from a male donor with esophageal squamous cell carcinoma. The CDR3 runs from the conserved cysteine through the conserved F or W. D genes are given only for firm matches. Clone size is not always given. Where it is, it says once, few, many or a class for expanded clones.

size	D	V	J	DNA	CDR3
.	TRBD2	TRBV7-2	TRBJ2-6	TGTGCCAGCAGCATTAGGACTAGCGGGAGCTCCGGGGCCAACGTCCTGACTTTC	CASSIRTSGSSGANVLTF
.	.	TRBV7-2	TRBJ2-7	TGTGCCAGCAGCCTCGGGCGCGTAAATACTATCTACGAGCAGTACTTC	CASSLGRVNTIYEQYF
.	TRBD2	TRBV7-6	TRBJ2-1	TGTGCCAGCAGCTTGCCCGGGACTAGCGGGGGGTACAATGAGCAGTTCTTC	CASSLPGTSGGYNEQFF
.	.	TRBV7-2	TRBJ2-1	TGTGCCAGCCAACCCCCAGGCAGGGGATTGAATGAGCAGTTCTTC	CASQPPGRGLNEQFF
.	TRBD2	TRBV3-1	TRBJ2-1	TGTGCCAGCAGCCGAACAACTAGCGTTTCCTACAATGAGCAGTTCTTC	CASSRTTSVSYNEQFF
medium-sized	.	TRBV10-3	TRBJ2-7	TGTGCCATCAGTCCTTCAACTAGCTACGAGCAGTACTTC	CAISPSTSYEQYF
.	.	TRBV6-2/TRBV6-3	TRBJ1-1	TGTGCCAGCAGTTACCCCGGCAACACTGAAGCTTTCTTT	CASSYPGNTEAFF
few	TRBD1	TRBV3-1	TRBJ1-2	TGTGCCAGCAGTGGACAGGGGGACTATGGCTACACCTTC	CASSGQGDYGYTF
.	.	TRBV9	TRBJ2-1	TGTGCCAGCAGCGTAGGCGGGCTAGCCGGTGAGCAGTTCTTC	CASSVGGLAGEQFF
medium-sized	.	TRBV12-3/TRBV12-4	TRBJ2-3	TGTGCCAGCAGTTTAGTGATTGGGGGCACAGATACGCAGTATTTT	CASSLVIGGTDTQYF
.	.	TRBV6-6	TRBJ2-3	TGTGCCAGCACGAGGTCGAGCACAGATACGCAGTATTTT	CASTRSSTDTQYF
.	TRBD1	TRBV19	TRBJ2-2	TGTGCCAGTAGTAGGGACAGGGCTGCCGGGGAGCTGTTTTTT	CASSRDRAAGELFF
.	TRBD2	TRBV6-1	TRBJ2-5	TGTGCCAGCACTCTCCTCTTCCGGACTAGCGGGGGTCTGGAGACCCAGTACTTC	CASTLLFRTSGGLETQYF
.	TRBD2	TRBV7-2	TRBJ2-1	TGTGCCAGCATCGAGGGAGGGCCATACAATGAGCAGTTCTTC	CASIEGGPYNEQFF
many	.	TRBV6-6	TRBJ2-5	TGTGCCAGCAGTTACTCAGGGTTTTCGGGGGTGGAGACCCAGTACTTC	CASSYSGFSGVETQYF
.	.	TRBV6-1	TRBJ2-5	TGTGCCAGCAGTCACGCGACCCGAGTATGGGGCGGCACATGGGAGACCCAGTACTTC	CASSHATRVWGGTWETQYF
.	.	TRBV7-1	TRBJ2-1	TGTGCCAGCAGCAAGACAGAAACTAATAGGAATGAGCAGTTCTTC	CASSKTETNRNEQFF
.	.	TRBV7-3	TRBJ2-6	TGTGCCAGCAGCTTAGCCGGTGCGGTCGGGGCCAACGTCCTGACTTTC	CASSLAGAVGANVLTF
.	.	TRBV7-2	TRBJ2-7	TGTGCCAGCAGTTCCGGAGCCTACGAGCAGTACTTC	CASSSGAYEQYF
medium-sized	.	TRBV6-6	TRBJ2-5	TGTGCCAGCAGTTACTCCTTTGTGGGGCAAGAGACCCAGTACTTC	CASSYSFVGQETQYF
.	TRBD2	TRBV12-3/TRBV12-4	TRBJ2-1	TGTGCCAGCAGTTTAGTAGCGGGGCCTTACAATGAGCAGTTCTTC	CASSLVAGPYNEQFF
.	.	TRBV6-6	TRBJ2-1	TGTGCCAGCAGTTACGACAGCTACAATGAGCAGTTCTTC	CASSYDSYNEQFF
.	TRBD2	TRBV5-6	TRBJ2-3	TGTGCCAGCAGCTTGCCCCTAGCGGGAGTGACAGATACGCAGTATTTT	CASSLPLAGVTDTQYF
.	.	TRBV6-5	TRBJ2-1	TGTGCCAGCAGTGAAGGAAGATTTCGCTCCTACAATGAGCAGTTCTTC	CASSEGRFRSYNEQFF
.	TRBD2	TRBV7-8	TRBJ2-1	TGTGCCAGCAGCTCCTCCCTGCGACTAGCGGAGACCTACAATGAGCAGTTCTTC	CASSSSLRLAETYNEQFF
many	TRBD1	TRBV28	TRBJ2-1	TGTGCCAGCAGGCGAACAGGGGTCAATGAGCAGTTCTTC	CASRRTGVNEQFF
.	TRBD1	TRBV6-1	TRBJ2-7	TGTGCCAGCAGTAACACAGGGGGTACCTACGAGCAGTACTTC	CASSNTGGTYEQYF
few	TRBD2	TRBV7-6	TRBJ2-5	TGTGCCAGCAGCCTTACAGGGACTAGAGAGACCCAGTACTTC	CASSLTGTRETQYF
few	TRBD1	TRBV6-1	TRBJ2-3	TGTGCCAGCACTGCGACGACCGGGACAGGCGTCTATTTT	CASTATTGTGVYF
.	.	TRBV7-8	TRBJ2-1	TGTGCCAGCAGTTACAGTATCGAGCAGTTCTTC	CASSYSIEQFF
once	TRBD2	TRBV7-6	TRBJ2-5	TGTGCCAGCAGCTCCACAGCGGGAGCTAGCACAGATACGCAGTACTTC	CASSSTAGASTDTQYF
.	.	TRBV24-1	TRBJ2-3	TGTGCCACCAGTGATTCCATCACAGATACGCAGTATTTT	CATSDSITDTQYF
few	TRBD1	TRBV7-6	TRBJ2-3	TGTGCCAGCAGCTTAGGAGTTTACGGGCCAGGGGGAGATACGCAGTATTTT	CASSLGVYGPGGDTQYF
few	TRBD2	TRBV7-2	TRBJ2-5	TGTGCCAGCAGCTTATGGACTAGCGGTGGCGAGACCCAGTACTTC	CASSLWTSGGETQYF